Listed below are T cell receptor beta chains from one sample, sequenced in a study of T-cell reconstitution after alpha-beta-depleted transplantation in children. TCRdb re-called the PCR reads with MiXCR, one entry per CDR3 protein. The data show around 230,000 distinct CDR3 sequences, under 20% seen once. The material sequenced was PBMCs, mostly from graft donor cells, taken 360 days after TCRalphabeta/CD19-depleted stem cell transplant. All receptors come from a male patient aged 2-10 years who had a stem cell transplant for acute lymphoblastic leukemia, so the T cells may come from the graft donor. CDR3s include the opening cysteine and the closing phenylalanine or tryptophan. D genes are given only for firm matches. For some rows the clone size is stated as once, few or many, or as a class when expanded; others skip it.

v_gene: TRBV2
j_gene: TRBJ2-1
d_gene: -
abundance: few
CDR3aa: CASSSRGGSYNEQFF
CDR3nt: TGTGCCAGCAGTAGCAGGGGTGGGAGCTACAATGAGCAGTTCTTC

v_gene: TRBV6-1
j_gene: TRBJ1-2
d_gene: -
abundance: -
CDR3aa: CASSQPYGEGLLYGYTF
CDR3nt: TGTGCCAGCAGCCAACCATATGGCGAGGGCCTTCTCTATGGCTACACCTTC

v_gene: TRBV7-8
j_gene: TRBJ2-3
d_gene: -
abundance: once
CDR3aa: CASSLPSPQDGDTDTQYF
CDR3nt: TGTGCCAGCAGCTTACCCTCCCCACAGGATGGGGACACAGATACGCAGTATTTT

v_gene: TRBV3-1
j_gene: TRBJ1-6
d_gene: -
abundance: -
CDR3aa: CASRNLTGPNSPLHF
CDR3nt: TGTGCCAGCAGGAATCTAACGGGGCCTAATTCACCCCTCCACTTT

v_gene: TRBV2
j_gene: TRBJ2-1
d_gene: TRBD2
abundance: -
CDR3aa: CASSVSLAGGSSYNEQFF
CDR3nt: TGTGCCAGCAGTGTTTCACTAGCGGGGGGAAGCTCCTACAATGAGCAGTTCTTC

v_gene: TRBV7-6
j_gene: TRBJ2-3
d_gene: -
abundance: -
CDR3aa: CASSLAGADLAYTQYF
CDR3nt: TGTGCCAGCAGCTTAGCGGGGGCCGACCTCGCGTATACGCAGTATTTT

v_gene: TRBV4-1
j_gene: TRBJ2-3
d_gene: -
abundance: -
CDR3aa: CASSQEGGTDTQYF
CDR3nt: TGCGCCAGCAGCCAAGAAGGGGGCACAGATACGCAGTATTTT

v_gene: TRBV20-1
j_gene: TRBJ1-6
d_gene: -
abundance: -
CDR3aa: CSARRPDYYNSPLHF
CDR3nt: TGCAGTGCTAGACGGCCAGATTACTATAATTCACCCCTCCACTTT

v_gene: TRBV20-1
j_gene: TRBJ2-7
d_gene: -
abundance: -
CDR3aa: CSARDKIATYEQYF
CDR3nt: TGCAGTGCTAGAGATAAGATAGCTACCTACGAGCAGTACTTC

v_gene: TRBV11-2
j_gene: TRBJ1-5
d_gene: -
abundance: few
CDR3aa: CASRSGKGDQPQHF
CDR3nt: TGTGCCAGCAGATCCGGGAAGGGAGACCAGCCCCAGCATTTT

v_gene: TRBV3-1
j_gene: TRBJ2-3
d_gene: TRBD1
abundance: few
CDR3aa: CASSPPRDREPDTQYF
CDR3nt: TGTGCCAGCAGCCCACCCCGGGACAGGGAACCAGATACGCAGTATTTT

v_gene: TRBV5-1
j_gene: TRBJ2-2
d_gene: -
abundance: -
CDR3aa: CASSQRRGGTNTGELFF
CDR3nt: TGCGCCAGCAGTCAAAGAAGGGGCGGCACGAACACCGGGGAGCTGTTTTTT

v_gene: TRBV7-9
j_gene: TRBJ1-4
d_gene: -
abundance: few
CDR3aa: CASSEQGRINEKLFF
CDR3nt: TGTGCCAGCAGCGAGCAGGGACGGATAAATGAAAAACTGTTTTTT

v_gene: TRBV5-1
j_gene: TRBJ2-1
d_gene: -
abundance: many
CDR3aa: CASSLALGGDEQFF
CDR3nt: TGCGCCAGCAGCTTGGCCTTGGGGGGCGATGAGCAGTTCTTC

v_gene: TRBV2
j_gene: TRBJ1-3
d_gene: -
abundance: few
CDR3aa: CASSEVLGAGNTIYF
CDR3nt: TGTGCCAGCAGTGAAGTCCTAGGCGCTGGAAACACCATATATTTT

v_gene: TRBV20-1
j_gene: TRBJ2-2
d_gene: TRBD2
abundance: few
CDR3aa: CSASPQGLAGHTGELFF
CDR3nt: TGCAGTGCTTCCCCCCAGGGACTAGCGGGGCACACCGGGGAGCTGTTTTTT

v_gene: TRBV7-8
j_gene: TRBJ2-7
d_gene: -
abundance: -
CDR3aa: CASSLRGDFPYEQYF
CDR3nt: TGTGCCAGCAGCTTAAGAGGGGACTTTCCTTACGAGCAGTACTTC

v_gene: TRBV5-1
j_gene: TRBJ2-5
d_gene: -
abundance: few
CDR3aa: CASSLDRERFQETQYF
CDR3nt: TGCGCCAGCAGCTTGGACAGGGAGAGATTTCAAGAGACCCAGTACTTC

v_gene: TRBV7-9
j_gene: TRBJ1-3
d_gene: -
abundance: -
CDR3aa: CASSLDPGQSSGNTIYF
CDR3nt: TGTGCCAGCAGCTTAGACCCCGGACAGAGCTCTGGAAACACCATATATTTT

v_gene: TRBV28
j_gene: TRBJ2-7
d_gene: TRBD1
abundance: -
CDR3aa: CASSNRGPLPYEQYF
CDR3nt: TGTGCCAGCAGTAACAGGGGACCCCTACCCTACGAGCAGTACTTC

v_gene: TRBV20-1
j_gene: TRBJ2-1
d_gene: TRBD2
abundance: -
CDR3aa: CSARLAGTYNEQFF
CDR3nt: TGCAGTGCTAGACTAGCGGGGACCTACAATGAGCAGTTCTTC

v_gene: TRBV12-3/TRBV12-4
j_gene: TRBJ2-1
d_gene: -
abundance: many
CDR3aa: CASSFSPSAGEQFF
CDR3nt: TGTGCCAGCAGTTTTTCCCCATCCGCGGGTGAGCAGTTCTTC

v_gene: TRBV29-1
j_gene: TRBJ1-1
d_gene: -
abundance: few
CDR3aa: CSVQGPEGAFF
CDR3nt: TGCAGCGTTCAGGGACCCGAGGGAGCTTTCTTT

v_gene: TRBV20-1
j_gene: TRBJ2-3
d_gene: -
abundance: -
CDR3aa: CSAKGEGTDTQYF
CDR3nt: TGCAGTGCTAAGGGGGAGGGAACAGATACGCAGTATTTT

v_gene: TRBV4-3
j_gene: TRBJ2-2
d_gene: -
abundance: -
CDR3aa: CASSLRGGGDTGELFF
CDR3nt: TGCGCCAGCAGCCTCAGAGGGGGGGGGGACACCGGGGAGCTGTTTTTT

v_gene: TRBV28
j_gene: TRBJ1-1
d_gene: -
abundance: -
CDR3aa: CASSLFRWGRNHNTEAFF
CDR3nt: TGTGCCAGCAGTTTATTTCGTTGGGGACGGAATCATAACACTGAAGCTTTCTTT

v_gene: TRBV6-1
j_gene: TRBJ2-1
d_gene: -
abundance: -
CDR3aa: CASSEGSDIQYEQFF
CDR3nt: TGTGCCAGCAGTGAGGGCAGCGATATACAGTATGAGCAGTTCTTC

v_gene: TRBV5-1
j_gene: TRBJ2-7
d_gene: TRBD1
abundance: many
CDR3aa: CASSLGWGGQGTHEQYF
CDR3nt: TGCGCCAGCAGCTTGGGTTGGGGAGGACAGGGGACCCACGAGCAGTACTTC